This T cell receptor (beta chain) was documented in a study of shared clonotypes between healthy human individuals. Of note for this clone: The antigen remains unidentified.

The study, taken as a whole, reports: Clonotype sharing across several donors was observed for about 5.5% of naive CD4 clonotypes. The study drew on few donors, limiting represented genetic and exposure-history diversity.

Once extracted for a subset, genomic DNA was divided evenly among several immunoSEQ plates. The repertoire was sequenced with immunoSEQ multiplex PCR; TCRdb's copy has only in-frame clones and lacks some. The sample includes some 2,000,000 clones, approximately 95% seen only once; the top ten take approximately 0.13%. Trimming cost V 2 bases and J 11 bases, with 18 bases left between them. CDR3 length: 14 residues. Germline V lookup: CDR1 MNHEY, CDR2 SVGAGI. This chain connects TRBV6-5 to TRBJ1-1, with D possibly TRBD1 on 5 matching bases. The source is a young man in good health. Sequencing was carried out using naive CD4+ T cells sorted from blood. Subset denoted: CD45RA+ positively selected. The CDR3, as DNA: TGTGCCAGCAGTTACAGGGGCGCTGGGGTTGCGGCTTTCTTT. The encoded protein is CASSYRGAGVAAFF.